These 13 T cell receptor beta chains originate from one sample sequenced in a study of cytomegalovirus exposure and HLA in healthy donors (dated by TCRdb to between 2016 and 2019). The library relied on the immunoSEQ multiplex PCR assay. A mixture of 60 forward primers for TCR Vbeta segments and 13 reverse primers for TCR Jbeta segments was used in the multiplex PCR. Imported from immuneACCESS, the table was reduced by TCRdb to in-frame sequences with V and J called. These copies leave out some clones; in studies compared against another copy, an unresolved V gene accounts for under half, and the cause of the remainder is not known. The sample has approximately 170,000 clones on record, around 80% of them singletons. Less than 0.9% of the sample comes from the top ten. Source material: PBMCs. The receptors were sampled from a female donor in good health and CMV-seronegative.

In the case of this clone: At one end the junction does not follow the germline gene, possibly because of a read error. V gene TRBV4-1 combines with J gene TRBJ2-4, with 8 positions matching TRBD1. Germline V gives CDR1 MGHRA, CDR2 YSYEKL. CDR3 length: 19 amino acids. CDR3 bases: TGCGCCAGCAGCCAAGTTACGGCTGGCAGGGGGCAAGCCAAAAACAGTCAGTACTTC. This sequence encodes CASSQVTAGRGQAKNSQYF.

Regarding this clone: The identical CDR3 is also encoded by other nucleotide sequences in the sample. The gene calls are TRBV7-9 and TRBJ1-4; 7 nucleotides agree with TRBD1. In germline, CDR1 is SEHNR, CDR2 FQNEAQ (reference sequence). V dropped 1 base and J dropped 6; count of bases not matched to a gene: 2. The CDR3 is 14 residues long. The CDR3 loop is CASSLGQGYEKLFF. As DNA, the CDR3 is TGTGCCAGCAGCTTAGGACAGGGCTATGAAAAACTGTTTTTT.

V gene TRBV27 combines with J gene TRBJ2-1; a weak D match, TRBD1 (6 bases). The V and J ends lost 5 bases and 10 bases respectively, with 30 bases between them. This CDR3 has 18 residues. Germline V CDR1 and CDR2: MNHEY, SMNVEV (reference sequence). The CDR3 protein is CASSLLTSGTRGTGEQFF. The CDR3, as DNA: TGTGCCAGCAGTCTATTGACGTCGGGGACACGAGGCACAGGAGAGCAGTTCTTC.

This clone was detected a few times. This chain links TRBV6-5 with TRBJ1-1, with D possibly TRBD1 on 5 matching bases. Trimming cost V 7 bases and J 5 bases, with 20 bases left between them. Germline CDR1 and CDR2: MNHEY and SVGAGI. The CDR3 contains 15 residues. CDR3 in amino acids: CASTPGRGIGTEAFF. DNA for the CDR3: TGTGCCAGCACCCCAGGACGGGGGATTGGGACTGAAGCTTTCTTT.

In nucleotides, the CDR3 is TGTGCCAGCCAACTAGCGGGCCAAGAGACCCAGTACTTC. The encoded protein is CASQLAGQETQYF. This chain joins TRBV5-4 and TRBJ2-5; 9 bases fit TRBD2. After removal of 7 bases from V and 1 base from J, the junction contained 2 bases not matched to a gene. The CDR3 covers 13 residues. Germline CDR1 and CDR2: SGHNT and YYREEE (reference sequence).

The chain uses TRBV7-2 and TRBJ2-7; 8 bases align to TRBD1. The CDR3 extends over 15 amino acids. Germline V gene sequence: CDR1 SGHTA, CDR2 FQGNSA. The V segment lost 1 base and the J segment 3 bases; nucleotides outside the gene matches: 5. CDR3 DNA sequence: TGTGCCAGCAGCTTAGAGGGGACAGGCTTCTACGAGCAGTACTTC. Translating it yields CASSLEGTGFYEQYF.

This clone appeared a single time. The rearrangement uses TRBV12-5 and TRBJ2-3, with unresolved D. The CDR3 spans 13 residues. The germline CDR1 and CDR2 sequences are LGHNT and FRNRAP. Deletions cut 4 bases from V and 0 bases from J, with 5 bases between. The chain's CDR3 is CASGYSSTDTQYF. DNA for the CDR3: TGTGCTAGTGGTTACAGTAGCACAGATACGCAGTATTTT. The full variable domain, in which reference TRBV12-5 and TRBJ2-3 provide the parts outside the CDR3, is DARVTQTPRHKVTEMGQEVTMRCQPILGHNTVFWYRQTMMQGLELLAYFRNRAPLDDSGMPKDRFSAEMPDATLATLKIQPSEPRDSAVYFCASGYSSTDTQYFGPGTRLTVL.

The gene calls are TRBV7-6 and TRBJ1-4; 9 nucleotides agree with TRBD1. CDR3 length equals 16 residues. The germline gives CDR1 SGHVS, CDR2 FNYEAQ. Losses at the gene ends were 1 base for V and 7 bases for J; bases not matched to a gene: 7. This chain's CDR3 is CASSLGYRGRREKLFF. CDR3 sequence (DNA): TGTGCCAGCAGCTTAGGATACAGGGGGCGCCGTGAAAAACTGTTTTTT.

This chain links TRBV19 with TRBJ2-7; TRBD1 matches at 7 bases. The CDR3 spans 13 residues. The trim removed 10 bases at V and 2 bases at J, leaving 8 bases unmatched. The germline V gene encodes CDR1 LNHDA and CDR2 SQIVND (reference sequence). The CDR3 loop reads CATADRLAYEQYF. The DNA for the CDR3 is TGTGCCACCGCGGACAGGTTGGCCTACGAGCAGTACTTC.

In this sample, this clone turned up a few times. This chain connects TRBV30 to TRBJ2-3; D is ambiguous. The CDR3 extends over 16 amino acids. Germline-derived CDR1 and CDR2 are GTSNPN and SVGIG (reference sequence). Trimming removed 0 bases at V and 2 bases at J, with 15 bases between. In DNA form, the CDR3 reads TGTGCCTGGAGTGTACTTTTATCACGATACACAGATACGCAGTATTTT. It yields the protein CAWSVLLSRYTDTQYF.

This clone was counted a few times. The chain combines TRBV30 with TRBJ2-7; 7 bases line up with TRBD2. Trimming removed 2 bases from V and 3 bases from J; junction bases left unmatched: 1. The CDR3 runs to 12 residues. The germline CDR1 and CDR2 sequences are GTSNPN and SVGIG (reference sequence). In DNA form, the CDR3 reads TGTGCCTGGAGTATAGCGGGCTACGAGCAGTACTTC. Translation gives CAWSIAGYEQYF. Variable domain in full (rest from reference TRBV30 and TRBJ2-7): SQTIHQWPATLVQPVGSPLSLECTVEGTSNPNLYWYRQAAGRGLQLLFYSVGIGQISSEVPQNLSASRPQDRQFILSSKKLLLSDSGFYLCAWSIAGYEQYFGPGTRLTVT.

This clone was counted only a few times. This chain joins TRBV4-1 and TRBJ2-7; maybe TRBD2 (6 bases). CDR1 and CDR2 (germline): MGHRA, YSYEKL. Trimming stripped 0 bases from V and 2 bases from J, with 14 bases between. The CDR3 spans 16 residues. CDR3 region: CASSQDHGGKTYEQYF. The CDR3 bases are TGCGCCAGCAGCCAAGATCACGGCGGGAAGACCTACGAGCAGTACTTC.

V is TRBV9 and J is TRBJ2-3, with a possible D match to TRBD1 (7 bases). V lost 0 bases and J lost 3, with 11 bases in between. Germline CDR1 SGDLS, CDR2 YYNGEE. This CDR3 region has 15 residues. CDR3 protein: CASSVGPGGTDTQYF. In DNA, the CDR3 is TGTGCCAGCAGCGTAGGGCCAGGGGGGACAGATACGCAGTATTTT.